This is a list of T cell receptor beta chains from one sample in a study of response to subunit inactivated influenza vaccine. TCRdb re-analysed the RT-PCR reads in MiXCR, keeping a single row per CDR3 protein. Of 300,000 to 350,000 distinct CDR3 sequences listed, roughly 22% are singletons. The sequences come from PBMCs from blood, collected around 22 months after vaccination. These receptors came from a man between 50 and 70 years old who received an inactivated influenza vaccine. CDR3s include the opening cysteine and the closing phenylalanine or tryptophan. The D gene is left open where the match is weak. Some rows mark clone size as missing; the rest say once, few, many or name a class of expanded clone.

>TRBD1|TRBV23-1|TRBJ2-1|once
TGCGCCAGCAGTCCTACTGGACAGGACAATGAGCAGTTCTTC
CASSPTGQDNEQFF
>-|TRBV25-1|TRBJ2-6|-
TGTGCCAGCTCCGAGGGGGGGACCCTGGCCAACGTCCTGACTTTC
CASSEGGTLANVLTF
>TRBD2|TRBV5-1|TRBJ2-7|-
TGCGCCAGCAGCCTCCCGACCGGACTAGCGGGGGGAGAGCAGTACTTC
CASSLPTGLAGGEQYF
>-|TRBV5-1|TRBJ2-4|-
TGCGCCAGCAGCTTGGTGTCCAGGGGAGCCATTCAGTACTTC
CASSLVSRGAIQYF
>-|TRBV5-1|TRBJ1-2|-
TGCGCCAGCAGCCAGGGATCTGTCCCGAACTATGGCTACACCTTC
CASSQGSVPNYGYTF
>-|TRBV4-1|TRBJ1-5|-
TGCGCCAGCAGCCAAAGGGGGATAAGCAATCAGCCCCAGCATTTT
CASSQRGISNQPQHF
>TRBD1|TRBV19|TRBJ2-1|-
TGTGCCAGTAGTCCGCGGGGACAGGGGGCAGATGGTGAGCAGTTCTTC
CASSPRGQGADGEQFF
>TRBD1|TRBV6-1|TRBJ2-3|many
TGTGCCAGCAGCTCCAACAGGGGTTATACGCAGTATTTT
CASSSNRGYTQYF
>-|TRBV11-2|TRBJ1-1|-
TGTGCCAGCAGCTCCCTGGGGGGGGGGATGAACACTGAAGCTTTCTTT
CASSSLGGGMNTEAFF
>TRBD2|TRBV20-1|TRBJ2-3|-
TGCAGTGCTACTGGACTAGCGGGAGGGGATACGCAGTATTTT
CSATGLAGGDTQYF
>-|TRBV4-3|TRBJ1-4|few
TGCGCCAGCAGCCCCCGAACAGGGCCCCCTACTAATGAAAAACTGTTTTTT
CASSPRTGPPTNEKLFF
>-|TRBV7-9|TRBJ1-1|many
TGTGCCAGCAGCACAGGGTCCACTGAAGCTTTCTTT
CASSTGSTEAFF
>-|TRBV12-3/TRBV12-4|TRBJ2-7|few
TGTGCCAGCAGTGGGGGCTCAGAACGCGAGCAGTACTTC
CASSGGSEREQYF
>-|TRBV28|TRBJ1-3|few
TGTGCCAGCAGTTTTTTCGGGGGAGGAAACACCATATATTTT
CASSFFGGGNTIYF
>-|TRBV6-1|TRBJ2-3|-
TGTGCCAGCAGAGCCACACTAGCCACTAGCACAGATACGCAGTATTTT
CASRATLATSTDTQYF
>-|TRBV20-1|TRBJ1-6|-
TGCAGTGCTAGGCCCGGGACACATAATTCACCCCTCCACTTT
CSARPGTHNSPLHF
>TRBD1|TRBV28|TRBJ1-4|few
TGTGCCAGCAGTTTCATCGGGACAGGGGAGGAAAAACTGTTTTTT
CASSFIGTGEEKLFF
>-|TRBV27|TRBJ1-4|many
TGTGCCAGCAGTCTGAATAGGCGGTATGAAAAACTGTTTTTT
CASSLNRRYEKLFF
>-|TRBV6-2/TRBV6-3|TRBJ2-7|-
TGTGCCAGCAGTTACGGGTACACGGTCTCTCCCTACGAGCAGTACTTC
CASSYGYTVSPYEQYF
>-|TRBV24-1|TRBJ2-1|-
TGTGCCACCAGTGATAATGGACGGCAGGGAACTTACAATGAGCAGTTCTTC
CATSDNGRQGTYNEQFF
>TRBD1|TRBV27|TRBJ2-3|-
TGTGCCAGCAGCCCTGAACAGGGGCCCCGCACAGATACGCAGTATTTT
CASSPEQGPRTDTQYF
>-|TRBV7-3|TRBJ2-5|few
TGTGCCAGCAGCTTAATGGGGGGATGGGAAGAGACCCAGTACTTC
CASSLMGGWEETQYF
>TRBD1|TRBV7-2|TRBJ2-4|few
TGTGCCAGCAGCTTTGATAGGGACAGCAAAAACATTCAGTACTTC
CASSFDRDSKNIQYF
>-|TRBV9|TRBJ2-1|-
TGTGCCAGCAGCGCACCTCCGGGTCCGTACAATGAGCAGTTCTTC
CASSAPPGPYNEQFF
>-|TRBV14|TRBJ1-4|few
TGTGCCAGCAGCCAAGATCGGGTAAAACTGTTTTTT
CASSQDRVKLFF
>TRBD2|TRBV20-1|TRBJ2-2|-
TGCAGTGCTAGAGTGGGGGGGACGGCGAACACCGGGGAGCTGTTTTTT
CSARVGGTANTGELFF
>-|TRBV7-8|TRBJ1-3|-
TGTGCCAGCAGCTCCCTTGCAGACGGAAACACCATATATTTT
CASSSLADGNTIYF
>-|TRBV6-5|TRBJ1-4|few
TGTGCCAGCAGTTACGGACAGAGGGACGAAAAACTGTTTTTT
CASSYGQRDEKLFF
>TRBD1|TRBV18|TRBJ1-4|-
TGTGCCAGCTCACCTCGATGGACAGGGGGTGATGAAAAACTGTTTTTT
CASSPRWTGGDEKLFF
>TRBD1|TRBV7-9|TRBJ1-1|-
TGTGCCAGCAGCTTCCGTTCAGGGGGCAGGACTGAAGCTTTCTTT
CASSFRSGGRTEAFF
>TRBD1|TRBV2|TRBJ1-2|many
TGTGCCAGCAGGACAGGGCTTGACTATGGCTACACCTTC
CASRTGLDYGYTF
>-|TRBV6-2/TRBV6-3|TRBJ1-1|-
TGTGCCAGCGAGGATCATATGAACACTGAAGCTTTCTTT
CASEDHMNTEAFF
>-|TRBV3-1|TRBJ1-6|many
TGTGCCAGCGAACCGGGACCGAGAACTTATAATTCACCCCTCCACTTT
CASEPGPRTYNSPLHF
>-|TRBV20-1|TRBJ1-5|many
TGCAGTGCCAAGGACAGTCTTAATCAGCCCCAGCATTTT
CSAKDSLNQPQHF
>-|TRBV6-5|TRBJ1-1|-
TGTGCCAGCAGTTATTCCCTCGAGAACACTGAAGCTTTCTTT
CASSYSLENTEAFF
>-|TRBV25-1|TRBJ2-3|-
TGTGCCAGCAGTGACACAGCAACCACCACAGATACGCAGTATTTT
CASSDTATTTDTQYF
>-|TRBV20-1|TRBJ1-2|-
TGCAGTGCGCGAAGAGGGACACCATCTAACTATGGCTACACCTTC
CSARRGTPSNYGYTF
>TRBD2|TRBV5-1|TRBJ2-2|-
TGCGCCAGCAGCTTGGTACAGCCGGGACTAGCGGGAGAGGCCACCGGGGAGCTGTTTTTT
CASSLVQPGLAGEATGELFF
>-|TRBV12-3/TRBV12-4|TRBJ2-2|-
TGTGCCAGCAGTCCGCCCATCTTGGGCGGGGAGCTGTTTTTT
CASSPPILGGELFF
>TRBD1|TRBV6-1|TRBJ1-5|-
TGTGCCAGCAGTCTGACAGGGTTGGCCAATCAGCCCCAGCATTTT
CASSLTGLANQPQHF
>-|TRBV7-2|TRBJ2-1|-
TGTGCCAGCAGCTTTTTCGGTTACAATGAGCAGTTCTTC
CASSFFGYNEQFF
>-|TRBV3-1|TRBJ2-7|-
TGTGCCAGCAGCCAAGTTATTCGGGGGTACTACGAGCAGTACTTC
CASSQVIRGYYEQYF
>-|TRBV10-2|TRBJ1-6|-
TGCGCCAGCAGTGAGAGCATGTATAATTCACCCCTCCACTTT
CASSESMYNSPLHF
>TRBD1|TRBV29-1|TRBJ2-5|-
TGCAGCGTTGATGGGACAGTTCAAGAGACCCAGTACTTC
CSVDGTVQETQYF
>-|TRBV15|TRBJ2-4|-
TGTGCCACCAGCAGAGGTGGGGAAAACATTCAGTACTTC
CATSRGGENIQYF
>TRBD1|TRBV5-1|TRBJ1-2|-
TGCGCCAGCAGACCAGGACAGGGGGATGGCTACACCTTC
CASRPGQGDGYTF